This T cell receptor beta chain was recovered during a study of control samples from healthy donors and cancer patients. Germline V gives CDR1 SGDLS, CDR2 YYNGEE. Trimming took off 7 bases at V and 8 bases at J, with 15 bases between the two ends. The CDR3 runs to 12 residues. The repertoire was sequenced with immunoSEQ multiplex PCR; TCRdb's copy has only in-frame clones and lacks some. Counted here are roughly 94,000 clones, approximately 84% occurring once; the ten biggest clones make up under 40%. Sequences were obtained from PBMCs. The chain employs TRBV9 and TRBJ1-2; D possibly corresponds to TRBD1 (6 bases). The sequence derives from a man between 70 and 80 years old with lung cancer. CDR3 sequence (DNA): TGTGCCAGCTACAACAGGGTGCAAGGCTACACCTTC. Protein: CASYNRVQGYTF.